This record covers a single T cell receptor beta chain. The V gene's germline CDR1 is KGHSH and CDR2 LQKENI. Germline trimming cut 1 base from V and 5 bases from J; bases unmatched to any gene: 4. The CDR3 runs 14 residues. Assay: immunoSEQ multiplex PCR; the TCRdb copy retains only in-frame clones and omits some. The data hold about 110,000 clones, with around 91% observed a single time. The data belong to a study of Tregs in tolerant kidney transplant recipients. Study-wide background: Related graft donors supplied nonmyeloablative bone marrow transplants, and mixed chimerism was transient.

Thawed PBMCs were FACS-sorted into unstimulated CD4+CD25+CD127- regulatory T cells, CD4+CD25- non-regulatory cells, CD4 and CD8 cells. Sequenced here: CD4+ T cells from blood, sampled before the transplant. The chain carries TRBV18 and TRBJ1-2; 7 bases are shared with TRBD1. The TCR originated in a human donor who received a combined kidney and bone marrow transplant. The chain's CDR3 is CASSPLGTEYGYTF. In DNA, the CDR3 is TGTGCCAGCTCACCACTCGGGACAGAGTATGGCTACACCTTC.